The 20 T cell receptor beta chains given below trace back to one sample, sequenced in a study of identical twins. TCRdb processed the 5' RACE reads anew with MiXCR; each CDR3 protein has one entry. Of about 690,000 distinct CDR3 sequences listed, about 20% were seen once; the top ten hold over 4%. This sample was also put to use in a study of T cells expressing NK-cell markers.

Sequencing was performed on PBMCs. These receptors were taken from a woman aged 18-29 years in good health.

The V and J genes are TRBV20-1 and TRBJ2-3, with D hard to call. CDR1 DFQATT and CDR2 SNEGSKA come from the germline V gene (reference sequence). The CDR3 totals 12 residues. Deletions cut 6 bases from V and 2 bases from J, with 9 bases between. The CDR3 reads CSATPNTDTQYF. The CDR3, as DNA: TGCAGTGCCACCCCGAACACAGATACGCAGTATTTT.

This clonotype was recorded many times. The chain carries TRBV4-2 and TRBJ2-1; 10 bases line up with TRBD2. Per the germline V gene, CDR1 is LGHNA and CDR2 is YNFKEQ. The V and J ends lost 8 bases and 0 bases, in that order; junction bases with no gene match: 4. This CDR3 spans 15 amino acids. This CDR3 is CASSQRGGSYNEQFF. In nucleotides, the CDR3 is TGTGCCAGCTCACAGCGGGGGGGCTCCTACAATGAGCAGTTCTTC.

Only a few counts were recorded for this clonotype. The chain is built from TRBV20-1 and TRBJ2-3, with 13 nucleotides matching TRBD2. The V gene's germline CDR1 is DFQATT and CDR2 SNEGSKA (reference sequence). The junction had 5 bases not matched to a gene; V was cut back by 7 bases and J by 4 bases. The CDR3 extends over 14 amino acids. CDR3 coding DNA: TGCAGTGTCAGACTAGCGGGGGGTTCAGATACGCAGTATTTT. Translating it yields CSVRLAGGSDTQYF.

This clonotype showed up many times. This chain uses TRBV29-1 with TRBJ2-7; possibly TRBD1 or TRBD2 for D (6 bases each). V was clipped by 5 bases and J by 2 bases, with 16 bases between them. The CDR3 spans 14 residues. CDR1 is SQVTM, CDR2 ANQGSEA, per germline. DNA of the CDR3: TGCAGCGTTACACAGGGACTCATAACCTACGAGCAGTACTTC. Protein sequence: CSVTQGLITYEQYF.

This clonotype was counted between two and nine times. The V gene is TRBV5-1, the J gene TRBJ1-1; D is ambiguous. V was clipped by 2 bases and J by 1 base, with 9 bases between them. This CDR3 spans 14 amino acids. In germline, CDR1 is SGHRS, CDR2 YFSETQ. Here the CDR3 reads CASSLIPGNTEAFF. The CDR3 DNA sequence: TGCGCCAGCAGCTTAATACCGGGGAACACTGAAGCTTTCTTT.

This clonotype has only a few counts. The chain employs TRBV6-5 and TRBJ2-6; D is unresolved. This CDR3 comprises 16 residues. The V end lost 3 bases, the J end lost 0 bases, and 9 bases lay between the germline ends. Per germline, CDR1 MNHEY and CDR2 SVGAGI. The DNA for the CDR3 is TGTGCCAGCAGTTATGACGGAAGCTCTGGGGCCAACGTCCTGACTTTC. Its protein product is CASSYDGSSGANVLTF.

This clonotype came up a few times. J is TRBJ2-7 and V is TRBV20-1; D may match TRBD1 or TRBD2 (5 bases each). CDR1 DFQATT and CDR2 SNEGSKA come from the germline V gene (reference sequence). This CDR3 comprises 12 residues. The V gene lost 5 bases and the J gene lost 4 bases, with 12 bases spanning the gap. The CDR3 region is CSAYVEGYEQYF. DNA for the CDR3: TGCAGTGCTTACGTTGAGGGGTACGAGCAGTACTTC.

This chain joins TRBV20-1 and TRBJ2-3; the match to TRBD2 covers 13 bases. The CDR3 loop spans 15 amino acids. Trimming took 3 bases from V and 3 from J; bases not matched to a gene: 3. CDR1 DFQATT and CDR2 SNEGSKA come from the germline V gene (reference sequence). As DNA, the CDR3 is TGCAGTGCTAGTGCACTAGCGGGGGGGACAGATACGCAGTATTTT. This translates into CSASALAGGTDTQYF.

In nucleotides, the CDR3 is TGCAGCGTCGCTTGGGGGTTTAGTCAGCCCCAGCATTTT. Translated, it gives CSVAWGFSQPQHF. V and J are TRBV29-1 and TRBJ1-5; possibly TRBD1 for D (5 bases). The V and J ends lost 6 bases and 6 bases respectively, with 15 bases between them. This CDR3 is built from 13 residues. Germline lookup yields CDR1 SQVTM and CDR2 ANQGSEA.

This clonotype was detected many times. The chain joins TRBV7-8 to TRBJ2-7; tentative D call: TRBD1 (6 bases). Per the germline V gene, CDR1 is SGHVS and CDR2 is FQNEAQ. Trimming left V 4 bases short and J 10 bases short, with 11 bases between. The CDR3 has 11 residues. The CDR3 DNA is TGTGCCAGCAGCTCGACGGACAGACAGTACTTC. Translation: CASSSTDRQYF.

This clonotype has only a few counts. The J gene is TRBJ1-4, the V gene TRBV12-3 or TRBV12-4; D possibly corresponds to TRBD1 (5 bases). The ends were cut back, 3 bases at V and 5 bases at J, with 10 bases in the middle. The CDR3 totals 14 residues. CDR3 nucleotide sequence: TGTGCCAGCAGTTTGAACAGGCGGAATGAAAAACTGTTTTTT. Translated: CASSLNRRNEKLFF.

This CDR3 reads CSARRGAGGSYNEQFF. In DNA, the CDR3 is TGCAGTGCTAGAAGAGGGGCGGGGGGATCCTACAATGAGCAGTTCTTC. The V call is TRBV20-1, the J call TRBJ2-1; 8 bases map to TRBD2. V lost 2 bases to trimming and J lost 1 base; unmatched junction nucleotides: 7. The length of the CDR3 is 16 residues. Germline values: CDR1 DFQATT, CDR2 SNEGSKA (reference sequence).

The chain recombines TRBV5-1 with TRBJ1-2, with D possibly TRBD1 on 6 matching bases. Germline CDR1 reads SGHRS; CDR2 reads YFSETQ. V lost 4 bases and J lost 3, with 25 bases in between. The CDR3 consists of 18 residues. DNA for the CDR3: TGCGCCAGCAGCCACGGCCCCGGGACACCAAAGGGTGACTATGGCTACACCTTC. Translation: CASSHGPGTPKGDYGYTF.

This clonotype has only a few counts. The J gene is TRBJ1-4, the V gene TRBV27, with 7 bases aligning to TRBD1. The CDR3 is made up of 14 amino acids. Germline CDR1 reads MNHEY; CDR2 reads SMNVEV (reference sequence). After removal of 6 bases from V and 8 bases from J, the junction contained 9 bases not matched to a gene. CDR3 region: CASSFGTGVEKLFF. DNA for the CDR3: TGTGCCAGCAGCTTTGGAACAGGGGTAGAAAAACTGTTTTTT.

This clonotype was recorded a few times. This chain joins TRBV20-1 and TRBJ2-4, with D possibly TRBD2 on 6 matching bases. Germline values: CDR1 DFQATT, CDR2 SNEGSKA (reference sequence). The CDR3 contains 16 residues. Trimming took off 3 bases at V and 0 bases at J, with 15 bases between the two ends. The DNA of the CDR3 is TGCAGTGCTAGGCCGGGGACGGGACTAGCCAAAAACATTCAGTACTTC. It yields the protein CSARPGTGLAKNIQYF.

This clonotype occurred once. The V call is TRBV5-1, the J call TRBJ2-1; the D gene could be TRBD1 or TRBD2 (5 bases each). V shed 0 bases and J shed 5 bases, with 21 bases lying between them. This CDR3 contains 18 residues. From germline, CDR1 is SGHRS and CDR2 YFSETQ. The CDR3: CASSLEGRTLKTNNEQFF. In nucleotides, the CDR3 is TGCGCCAGCAGCTTGGAGGGACGGACCCTCAAAACTAACAATGAGCAGTTCTTC.

This chain connects TRBV10-1 to TRBJ2-3; D might be TRBD2 (5 bases). V lost 5 bases and J lost 2, with 17 bases in between. Germline-derived CDR1 and CDR2 are WNHNN and SYGVQD (reference sequence). The CDR3 is 16 residues long. The CDR3 sequence: CASSHPREGDTDTQYF. The DNA of the CDR3 is TGCGCCAGCAGTCACCCTAGAGAGGGAGACACAGATACGCAGTATTTT.

The chain carries TRBV20-1 and TRBJ2-5, with 7 bases fitting TRBD1. This CDR3 has 13 amino acids. Germline V gene lookup returns CDR1 DFQATT and CDR2 SNEGSKA (reference sequence). Germline trimming cut 6 bases from V and 5 bases from J; bases unmatched to any gene: 9. In DNA form, the CDR3 reads TGCAGTGCCCCGGACAGGATAAGTGAGACCCAGTACTTC. It codes for CSAPDRISETQYF.

The chain is built from TRBV5-6 and TRBJ2-7; D might be TRBD1 (6 bases). The length of the CDR3 is 14 residues. With 1 base removed from V and 3 bases from J, the gap between germline ends came to 11 bases. Germline values: CDR1 SGHDT, CDR2 YYEEEE. DNA of the CDR3: TGTGCCAGCAGCTTGACAGGGACGATCTACGAGCAGTACTTC. It specifies CASSLTGTIYEQYF.

J is TRBJ2-3 and V is TRBV24-1; D perhaps matches TRBD1 (5 bases). The CDR3 has 13 amino acids. The V gene's germline CDR1 is KGHDR and CDR2 SFDVKD. V was pared by 5 bases and J by 6 bases, with 11 bases between. CDR3 sequence: CATSATGWDTQYF. The CDR3 DNA sequence: TGTGCCACCAGTGCCACAGGATGGGATACGCAGTATTTT.